This T cell receptor (beta chain) appears in the sequencing data of a study of OX40 agonist ivuxolimab in advanced cancers. Produced via immunoSEQ multiplex PCR; TCRdb's table is partial and in-frame only. The sample has fewer than 40,000 clones, less than 90% seen once. Study-level results: There were, on average, more expanded clones in CD8+ T cells than in CD4+. The specificity for antigen of the expanded peripheral T cells was not determined. Patients who responded partially at 0.1-3.0 mg/kg showed clonal expansion ranking among the lowest. There was clonal expansion of CD4+ and CD8+ blood T cells by week 6 at 0.1 to 3.0 mg/kg.

The CDR3 is made up of 14 amino acids. The ends were cut back, 3 bases at V and 1 base at J, with 10 bases in the middle. The germline gives CDR1 LGHNA, CDR2 YNFKEQ. With respect to this clone: Antigen specificity is unknown.

The receptor's source is an adult with an advanced solid tumor such as melanoma, head and neck, liver or kidney cancer. Sequences were derived from CD4+ or CD8+ T cells sorted from blood, sampled in a trial of the OX40 agonist ivuxolimab. This chain connects TRBV4-2 to TRBJ2-7; weak D call: TRBD2 (6 bases). The CDR3 is CASSHRDSSYEQYF. As DNA, the CDR3 is TGTGCCAGCAGCCACCGGGACTCATCCTACGAGCAGTACTTC.